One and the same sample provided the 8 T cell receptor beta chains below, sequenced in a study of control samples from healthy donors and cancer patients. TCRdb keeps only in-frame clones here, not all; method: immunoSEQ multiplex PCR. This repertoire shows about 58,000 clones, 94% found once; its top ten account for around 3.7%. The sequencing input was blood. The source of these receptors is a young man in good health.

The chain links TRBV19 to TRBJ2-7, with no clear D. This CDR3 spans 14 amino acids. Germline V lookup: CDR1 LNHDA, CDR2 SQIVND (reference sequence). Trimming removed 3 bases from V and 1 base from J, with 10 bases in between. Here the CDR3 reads CASSMSSRSYEQYF. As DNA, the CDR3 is TGTGCCAGTAGTATGTCATCCAGATCCTACGAGCAGTACTTC.

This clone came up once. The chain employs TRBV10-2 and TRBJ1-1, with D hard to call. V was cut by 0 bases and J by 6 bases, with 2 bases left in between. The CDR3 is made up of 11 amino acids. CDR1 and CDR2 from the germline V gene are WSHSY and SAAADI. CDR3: CASSESAEAFF. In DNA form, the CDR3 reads TGCGCCAGCAGTGAGTCCGCTGAAGCTTTCTTT.

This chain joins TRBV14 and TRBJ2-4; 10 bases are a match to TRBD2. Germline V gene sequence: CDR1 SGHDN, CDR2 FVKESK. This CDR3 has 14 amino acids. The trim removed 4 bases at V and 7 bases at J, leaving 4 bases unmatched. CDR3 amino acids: CASSRGLAINIQYF. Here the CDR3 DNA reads TGTGCCAGCAGCCGGGGACTAGCGATCAACATTCAGTACTTC.

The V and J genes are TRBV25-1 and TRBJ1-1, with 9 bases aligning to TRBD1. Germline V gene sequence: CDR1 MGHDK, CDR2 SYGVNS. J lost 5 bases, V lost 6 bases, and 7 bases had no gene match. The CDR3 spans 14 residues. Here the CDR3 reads CASSLGQGRTEAFF. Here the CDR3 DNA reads TGTGCCAGCAGCCTCGGACAGGGGAGGACTGAAGCTTTCTTT.

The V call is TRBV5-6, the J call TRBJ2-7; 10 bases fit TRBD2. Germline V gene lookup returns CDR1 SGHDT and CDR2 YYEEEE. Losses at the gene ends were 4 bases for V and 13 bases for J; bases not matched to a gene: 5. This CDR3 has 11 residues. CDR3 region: CASSLAGDSYF. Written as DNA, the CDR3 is TGTGCCAGCAGCCTAGCGGGGGACTCATACTTC.

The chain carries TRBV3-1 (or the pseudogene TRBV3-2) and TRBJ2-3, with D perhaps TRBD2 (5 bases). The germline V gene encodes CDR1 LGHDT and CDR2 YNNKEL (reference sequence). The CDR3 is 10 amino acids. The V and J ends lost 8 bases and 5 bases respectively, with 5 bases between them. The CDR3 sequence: CASGGDTQYF. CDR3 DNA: TGTGCCAGCGGAGGAGATACGCAGTATTTT.

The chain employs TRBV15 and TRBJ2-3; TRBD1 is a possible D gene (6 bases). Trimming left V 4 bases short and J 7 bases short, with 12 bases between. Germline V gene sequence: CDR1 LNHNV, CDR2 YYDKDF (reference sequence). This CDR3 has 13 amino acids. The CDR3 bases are TGTGCCACCAGCATCGAGGGGGTATATACGCAGTATTTT. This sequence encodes CATSIEGVYTQYF.

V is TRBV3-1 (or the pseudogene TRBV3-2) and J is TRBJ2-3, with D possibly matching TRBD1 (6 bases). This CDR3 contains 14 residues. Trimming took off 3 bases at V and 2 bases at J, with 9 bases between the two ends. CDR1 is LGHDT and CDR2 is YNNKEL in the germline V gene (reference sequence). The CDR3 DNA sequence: TGTGCCAGCAGCCAGTACAGGGCCACAGATACGCAGTATTTT. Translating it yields CASSQYRATDTQYF.